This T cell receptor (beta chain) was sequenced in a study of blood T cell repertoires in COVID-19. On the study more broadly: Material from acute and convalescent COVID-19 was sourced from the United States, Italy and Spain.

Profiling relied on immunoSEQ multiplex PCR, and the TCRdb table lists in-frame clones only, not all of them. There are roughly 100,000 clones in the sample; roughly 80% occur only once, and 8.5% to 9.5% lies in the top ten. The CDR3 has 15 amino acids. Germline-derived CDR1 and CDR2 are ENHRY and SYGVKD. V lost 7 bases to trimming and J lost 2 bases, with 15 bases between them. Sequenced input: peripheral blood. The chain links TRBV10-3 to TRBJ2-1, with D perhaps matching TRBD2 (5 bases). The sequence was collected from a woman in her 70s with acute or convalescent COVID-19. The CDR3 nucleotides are TGTGCCATCAACGCGGGCGAGGGTACCTACAATGAGCAGTTCTTC. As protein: CAINAGEGTYNEQFF.